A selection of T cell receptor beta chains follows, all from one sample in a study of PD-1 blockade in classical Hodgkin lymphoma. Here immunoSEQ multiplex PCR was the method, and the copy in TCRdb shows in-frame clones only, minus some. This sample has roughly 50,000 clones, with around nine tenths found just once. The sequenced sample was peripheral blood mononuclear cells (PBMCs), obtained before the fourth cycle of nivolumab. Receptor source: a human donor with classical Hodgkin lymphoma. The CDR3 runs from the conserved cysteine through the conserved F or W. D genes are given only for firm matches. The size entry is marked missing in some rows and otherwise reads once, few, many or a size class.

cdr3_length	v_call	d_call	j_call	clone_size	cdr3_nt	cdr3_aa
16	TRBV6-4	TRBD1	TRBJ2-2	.	TGTGCCAGCAGTGACTCAGGGACAGGGGCCACCGGGGAGCTGTTTTTT	CASSDSGTGATGELFF
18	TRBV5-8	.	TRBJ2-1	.	TGTGCCAGCAGCTTGGGAGGGACGGGGGACCCCTCCTACAATGAGCAGTTCTTC	CASSLGGTGDPSYNEQFF
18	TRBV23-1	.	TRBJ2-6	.	TGCGCCAGCAGTCAACCGACAGGACCTACCTCTGGGGCCAACGTCCTGACTTTC	CASSQPTGPTSGANVLTF
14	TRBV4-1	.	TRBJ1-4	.	TGCGCCAGCAGCCAAGTGGGGGTAAATGAAAAACTGTTTTTT	CASSQVGVNEKLFF
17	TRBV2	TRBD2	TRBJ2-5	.	TGTGCCAGCAGGGGGGGACTAGCGGGAGTCAGAGGGGAGACCCAGTACTTC	CASRGGLAGVRGETQYF
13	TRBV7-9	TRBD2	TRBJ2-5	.	TGTGCCAGCAGCTTGACGGGAGGAAAGACCCAGTACTTC	CASSLTGGKTQYF
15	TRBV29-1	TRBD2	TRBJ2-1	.	TGCAGCGTTAACGGACTAGCGGGACGCTACAATGAGCAGTTCTTC	CSVNGLAGRYNEQFF
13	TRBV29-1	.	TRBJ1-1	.	TGCAGCGTTGAAGAGAGAAAGAACACTGAAGCTTTCTTT	CSVEERKNTEAFF
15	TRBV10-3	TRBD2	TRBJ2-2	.	TGTGCCATCAGGGGGACTAGCGCGCACACCGGGGAGCTGTTTTTT	CAIRGTSAHTGELFF
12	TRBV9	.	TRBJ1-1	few	TGTGCCAGCAGCGGTTGGAACACTGAAGCTTTCTTT	CASSGWNTEAFF
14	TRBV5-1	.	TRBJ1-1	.	TGCGCCAGCAGCGCGACAGTTGGCTTGGTGGAAGCTTTCTTT	CASSATVGLVEAFF
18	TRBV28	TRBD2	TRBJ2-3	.	TGTGCCAGCAGTTTCCTAGCGGGAGGGCCGGTTCCCACAGATACGCAGTATTTT	CASSFLAGGPVPTDTQYF
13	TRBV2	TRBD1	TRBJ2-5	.	TGTGCCAGCAGCGTTGACAGGGTGAATACCCAGTACTTC	CASSVDRVNTQYF
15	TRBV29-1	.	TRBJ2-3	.	TGCAGCGTTGAAGATGGGGTGTGGGGCACAGATACGCAGTATTTT	CSVEDGVWGTDTQYF
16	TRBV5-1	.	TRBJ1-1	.	TGCGCCAGCAGCTTGACCGGGGTGTCCATGAACACTGAAGCTTTCTTT	CASSLTGVSMNTEAFF
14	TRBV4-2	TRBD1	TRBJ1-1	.	TGTGCCAGCAGCCATTTACAGGGACAGGGAGAAGCTTTCTTT	CASSHLQGQGEAFF
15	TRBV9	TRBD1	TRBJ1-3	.	TGTGCCAGCAGCGCCGACAGGGTTCGTGAAAACACCATATATTTT	CASSADRVRENTIYF